The 27 T cell receptor beta chains listed next were all sequenced from one sample in a study of CD8 T cells in ankylosing spondylitis. MiXCR, run by TCRdb on the 5' RACE reads, gives a single entry per CDR3 protein. The sample holds under 250,000 distinct CDR3 sequences, 10% seen once. The sample was blood, either unsorted or a sorted T cell fraction (not recorded which). These receptors all stem from a male donor with ankylosing spondylitis or in good health (not recorded which).

This chain joins TRBV6-6 and TRBJ2-5; no clear D. The ends were cut back, 6 bases at V and 5 bases at J, with 13 bases in the middle. Germline V CDR1 and CDR2: MNHNY, SVGAGI (reference sequence). The CDR3 totals 13 residues. This chain's CDR3 is CASRPLVGETQYF. The CDR3 DNA sequence: TGTGCCAGCAGGCCGCTAGTGGGTGAGACCCAGTACTTC.

As to this clonotype: A read error may explain this, as a much larger clone is one base away. V usage is TRBV12-3 or TRBV12-4 and J usage is TRBJ2-1, with TRBD2 identical over 11 bases. This CDR3 comprises 16 residues. CDR3 residues: CGSSYGLAGLSDEQFF. The CDR3 bases are TGTGGCAGCAGTTACGGACTAGCGGGTCTGAGCGATGAGCAGTTCTTC.

A few counts support this clonotype. Here the CDR3 DNA reads TGCAGTGCTAGAGCCGACAGGGCCTATGGCTACACCTTC. Protein product: CSARADRAYGYTF. The gene calls are TRBV20-1 and TRBJ1-2; TRBD1 matches 7 bases. This CDR3 comprises 13 residues. V dropped 1 base and J dropped 4; count of bases not matched to a gene: 3. In germline, CDR1 is DFQATT, CDR2 SNEGSKA (reference sequence).

This rearrangement joins TRBV3-1 to TRBJ2-7; 8 positions match TRBD1. Unmatched junction bases numbered 9, after V lost 0 bases and J lost 8 bases. The CDR3 contains 15 residues. Germline CDR1 reads LGHDT; CDR2 reads YNNKEL (reference sequence). CDR3 sequence reads: CASSQDGSDRGQQYF. CDR3 bases: TGTGCCAGCAGCCAAGATGGGTCCGACAGGGGACAGCAGTACTTC.

In its sample, this clonotype was seen many times. V is TRBV5-6 and J is TRBJ2-1; 10 nucleotides match TRBD2. Germline CDR1 SGHDT, CDR2 YYEEEE. V lost 0 bases to trimming and J lost 4 bases; unmatched junction nucleotides: 4. This CDR3 has 16 amino acids. In nucleotides, the CDR3 is TGTGCCAGCAGCTTGGCCCCTAGCGGGGGATACAATGAGCAGTTCTTC. This encodes CASSLAPSGGYNEQFF.

This clonotype was detected many times. V and J are TRBV9 and TRBJ1-1; 10 bases align to TRBD1. The V gene's germline CDR1 is SGDLS and CDR2 YYNGEE. This CDR3 comprises 14 residues. The V segment lost 3 bases and the J segment 9 bases; nucleotides outside the gene matches: 8. CDR3 sequence reads: CASSGTGGGGQAFF. The CDR3 bases are TGTGCCAGCAGCGGGACAGGGGGAGGTGGGCAAGCTTTCTTT.

This clonotype was seen ten or more times. V usage is TRBV5-1 and J usage is TRBJ2-7; the match to TRBD2 covers 13 bases. The J segment lost 2 bases and the V segment lost 4 bases, leaving 3 bases of the junction unmatched. Germline CDR1 is SGHRS and CDR2 is YFSETQ. This CDR3 region has 15 residues. CDR3 nucleotide sequence: TGCGCCAGCAGCGGGGGACTAGCGGGACCCTACGAGCAGTACTTC. This encodes CASSGGLAGPYEQYF.

The table lists this clonotype with a few counts. The chain couples TRBV10-1 to TRBJ2-1; D perhaps matches TRBD2 (7 bases). Germline CDR1 and CDR2: WNHNN and SYGVQD (reference sequence). Trimming removed 10 bases at V and 5 bases at J, with 12 bases between. This CDR3 has 12 residues. Here the CDR3 reads CATNGGHNEQFF. DNA for the CDR3: TGCGCCACAAACGGGGGGCACAATGAGCAGTTCTTC.

This CDR3 is CASSAHGQGEQYF. Written as DNA, the CDR3 is TGTGCCAGCAGCGCCCACGGACAGGGCGAGCAGTACTTC. This chain joins TRBV9 and TRBJ2-7; 8 bases line up with TRBD1. Germline-derived CDR1 and CDR2 are SGDLS and YYNGEE. The CDR3 has 13 amino acids. J was trimmed by 6 bases and V by 3 bases; bases with no gene match: 5.

There are a few counts of this clonotype. The chain joins TRBV20-1 to TRBJ1-1; possibly TRBD1 for D (5 bases). Between the trimmed V and J ends, which lost 3 bases and 4 bases, there was a span of 15 bases. Per germline, CDR1 DFQATT and CDR2 SNEGSKA (reference sequence). The CDR3 is 14 residues long. The CDR3 here is CSASGLWGATEAFF. The CDR3 region has the DNA TGCAGTGCTAGCGGCCTTTGGGGCGCCACTGAAGCTTTCTTT.

The chain uses TRBV29-1 and TRBJ2-1, with TRBD1 matching 10 bases. V shed 3 bases, J shed 7 bases, and the junction held 9 bases outside the gene matches. Germline-derived CDR1 and CDR2 are SQVTM and ANQGSEA. The CDR3 spans 15 residues. The CDR3 loop reads CSVDPGQGISNEQFF. Here the CDR3 DNA reads TGCAGCGTTGATCCGGGACAGGGGATAAGTAATGAGCAGTTCTTC.

In this sample, this clonotype turned up many times. The CDR3 sequence: CSARAFQDRGEYGYTF. CDR3 nucleotide sequence: TGCAGTGCTAGAGCATTTCAGGACAGGGGTGAATATGGCTACACCTTC. The gene calls are TRBV20-1 and TRBJ1-2; 9 bases fit TRBD1. From germline, CDR1 is DFQATT and CDR2 SNEGSKA (reference sequence). CDR3 size: 16 residues. V dropped 1 base and J dropped 5; count of bases not matched to a gene: 11.

This clonotype has at least ten counts. The rearrangement links TRBV20-1 to TRBJ2-7; a possible D gene is TRBD2 (5 bases). This CDR3 has 13 amino acids. Germline V gene lookup returns CDR1 DFQATT and CDR2 SNEGSKA (reference sequence). V lost 3 bases, J lost 12 bases, and 21 bases lay in between. CDR3 in amino acids: CSASEGSSQSLYF. CDR3 bases: TGCAGTGCTAGTGAGGGCTCTTCACAAAGTCTGTACTTC.

This clonotype was detected many times. The chain employs TRBV12-3 or TRBV12-4 and TRBJ2-1; weak D call: TRBD2 (6 bases). The V end was cut by 6 bases, the J end by 2 bases, with 11 bases between. The CDR3 has 14 residues. DNA for the CDR3: TGTGCCAGCAGCCCCGGGGGTCCCTACAATGAGCAGTTCTTC. It yields the protein CASSPGGPYNEQFF.

This clonotype was detected many times. This rearrangement joins TRBV25-1 to TRBJ1-5, with D unresolved. The CDR3 extends over 14 amino acids. Germline CDR1 and CDR2: MGHDK and SYGVNS. Trimming stripped 3 bases from V and 5 bases from J, with 11 bases between. Written as DNA, the CDR3 is TGTGCCAGCAGTGAGCACGAAAACCATCAGCCCCAGCATTTT. Translation: CASSEHENHQPQHF.

This clonotype was seen ten or more times. The chain employs TRBV9 and TRBJ2-1; D is uncertain. Germline assignment: CDR1 SGDLS and CDR2 YYNGEE. The ends were cut back, 0 bases at V and 6 bases at J, with 4 bases in the middle. CDR3 length: 12 residues. The CDR3 nucleotides read TGTGCCAGCAGCGTAGACCGCAATGAGCAGTTCTTC. It is translated as CASSVDRNEQFF. Full variable domain (rest looked up from reference TRBV9 and TRBJ2-1): DSGVTQTPKHLITATGQRVTLRCSPRSGDLSVYWYQQSLDQGLQFLIQYYNGEERAKGNILERFSAQQFPDLHSELNLSSLELGDSALYFCASSVDRNEQFFGPGTRLTVL.

Ten or more counts support this clonotype. This sequence joins TRBV4-1 and TRBJ2-7; 8 bases fit TRBD2. Germline V gives CDR1 MGHRA, CDR2 YSYEKL. The CDR3 has 15 residues. Trimming at V came to 4 bases and at J to 5 bases, leaving 10 bases not matched to a gene. CDR3 bases: TGCGCCAGCAGCCCAGTTTACGGTAGCGGGGACGAGCAGTACTTC. It is translated as CASSPVYGSGDEQYF.

This clonotype showed up many times. V is TRBV7-8 and J is TRBJ2-3; D perhaps matches TRBD2 (6 bases). Germline-derived CDR1 and CDR2 are SGHVS and FQNEAQ. CDR3 length: 12 amino acids. Deletions cut 5 bases from V and 7 bases from J, with 10 bases between. The CDR3 is CASSPTSNTQYF. The CDR3 region has the DNA TGTGCCAGCAGCCCGACTAGTAATACGCAGTATTTT.

This clonotype was counted at least ten times. CDR3 in DNA: TGTGCCTCCCGTAAACAGGCGCGTTTCTCTGAAGCTTTCTTT. This codes for CASRKQARFSEAFF. This chain joins TRBV30 and TRBJ1-1; D is possibly TRBD1 (5 bases). V was cut by 7 bases and J by 6 bases, with 21 bases left in between. This CDR3 region has 14 residues. Germline lookup yields CDR1 GTSNPN and CDR2 SVGIG (reference sequence).

This clonotype was counted at least ten times. The chain has TRBV10-3 and TRBJ2-5, with no clear D. There are 13 residues in the CDR3. The V end was cut by 7 bases, the J end by 1 base, with 10 bases between. Germline assignment: CDR1 ENHRY and CDR2 SYGVKD. The chain's CDR3 is CAITDFPQETQYF. The CDR3 DNA is TGTGCCATCACAGACTTTCCCCAAGAGACCCAGTACTTC.

In its sample, this clonotype was seen many times. The chain couples TRBV12-3 or TRBV12-4 to TRBJ2-3, with 7 bases matching TRBD2. The V segment lost 6 bases and the J segment 6 bases; nucleotides outside the gene matches: 9. CDR3 length: 14 amino acids. CDR3 sequence: CASSIGLESDTQYF. The CDR3 DNA sequence: TGTGCCAGCAGCATAGGACTAGAATCGGATACGCAGTATTTT.

This clonotype was found many times. J is TRBJ2-1 and V is TRBV4-1; perhaps TRBD1 as D (6 bases). V gave up 1 base and J gave up 8 bases, with 18 bases separating them. The CDR3 extends over 16 amino acids. CDR1 is MGHRA and CDR2 is YSYEKL in the germline V gene. CDR3 amino acids: CASSQGFVTGRYEQFF. CDR3 nucleotide sequence: TGCGCCAGCAGCCAAGGATTCGTGACAGGACGCTATGAGCAGTTCTTC.

This clonotype was picked up many times. CDR3 nucleotides: TGTGCCAGCAGCTACGAGCGGGAAGCGGGAGGGCCGAAGAATGAGCAGTTCTTC. This codes for CASSYEREAGGPKNEQFF. The chain uses TRBV21-1 and TRBJ2-1; the D call in the table, TRBD2, was not verified against the DNA. TRBV21-1 constitutes a pseudogene. The CDR3 sequence is 18 residues long.

V gene TRBV4-1 combines with J gene TRBJ1-4; no definite D call. V lost 0 bases and J lost 8, with 7 bases in between. From germline, CDR1 is MGHRA and CDR2 YSYEKL. The CDR3 is made up of 13 amino acids. CDR3 amino acids: CASSQDLLEKLFF. CDR3 in DNA: TGCGCCAGCAGCCAAGACTTGCTGGAAAAACTGTTTTTT.

The table lists this clonotype with many counts. The chain links TRBV10-3 to TRBJ2-7; 7 nucleotides match TRBD2. Germline CDR1 and CDR2: ENHRY and SYGVKD. The CDR3 covers 14 residues. V gave up 4 bases and J gave up 0 bases; unmatched junction bases: 3. CDR3 nucleotide sequence: TGTGCCATCAGTGTCAGCGGGACCTCCTACGAGCAGTACTTC. It encodes CAISVSGTSYEQYF.

This clonotype was seen ten or more times. The V gene is TRBV25-1, the J gene TRBJ1-6; 9 bases align to TRBD1. CDR3 size: 15 residues. The germline CDR1 and CDR2 sequences are MGHDK and SYGVNS. Trimming removed 1 base from V and 8 bases from J; junction bases left unmatched: 3. CDR3 sequence reads: CASSEWDRVHSPLHF. The CDR3 DNA follows: TGTGCCAGCAGTGAATGGGACAGGGTTCATTCACCCCTCCACTTT.

At least ten counts were recorded for this clonotype. The chain combines TRBV4-2 with TRBJ1-5, with 7 bases matching TRBD1. Trimming cost V 0 bases and J 0 bases; bases outside gene matches: 8. Germline CDR1 reads LGHNA; CDR2 reads YNFKEQ. The CDR3 loop spans 18 amino acids. The CDR3 loop reads CASSQDLTGVGSNQPQHF. The CDR3 DNA reads TGTGCCAGCAGCCAAGATCTAACAGGGGTAGGTAGCAATCAGCCCCAGCATTTT.